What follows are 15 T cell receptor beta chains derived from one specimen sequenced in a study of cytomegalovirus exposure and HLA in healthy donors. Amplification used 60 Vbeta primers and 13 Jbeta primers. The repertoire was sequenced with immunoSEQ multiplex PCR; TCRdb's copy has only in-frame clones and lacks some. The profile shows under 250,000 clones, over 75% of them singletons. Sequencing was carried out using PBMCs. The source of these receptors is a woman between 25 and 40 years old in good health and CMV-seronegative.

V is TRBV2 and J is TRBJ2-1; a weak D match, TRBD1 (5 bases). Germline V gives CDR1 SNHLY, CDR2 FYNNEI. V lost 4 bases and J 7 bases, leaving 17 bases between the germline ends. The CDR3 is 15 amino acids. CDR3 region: CASSVQGAYKNEQFF. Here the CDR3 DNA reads TGTGCCAGCAGTGTCCAAGGGGCCTACAAAAATGAGCAGTTCTTC.

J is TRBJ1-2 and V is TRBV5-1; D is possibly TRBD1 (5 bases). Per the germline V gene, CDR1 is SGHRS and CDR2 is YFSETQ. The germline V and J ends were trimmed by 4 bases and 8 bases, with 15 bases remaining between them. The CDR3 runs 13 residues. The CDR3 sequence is CASSPREGQGYTF. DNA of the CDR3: TGCGCCAGCAGCCCGAGGGAGGGGCAAGGCTACACCTTC. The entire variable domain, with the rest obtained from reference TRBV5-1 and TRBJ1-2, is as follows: KAGVTQTPRYLIKTRGQQVTLSCSPISGHRSVSWYQQTPGQGLQFLFEYFSETQRNKGNFPGRFSGRQFSNSRSEMNVSTLELGDSALYLCASSPREGQGYTFGSGTRLTVV.

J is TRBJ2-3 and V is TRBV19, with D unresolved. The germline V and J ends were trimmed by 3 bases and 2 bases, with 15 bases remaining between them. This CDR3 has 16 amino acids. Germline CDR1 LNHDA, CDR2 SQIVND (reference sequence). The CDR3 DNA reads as TGTGCCAGTAGTATCGCCGGAGAGACTTACACAGATACGCAGTATTTT. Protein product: CASSIAGETYTDTQYF.

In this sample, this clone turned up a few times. The CDR3 sequence is CASRQVNTEAFF. The CDR3 nucleotides are TGCGCCAGCAGACAGGTGAACACTGAAGCTTTCTTT. This chain uses TRBV5-1 with TRBJ1-1; tentative D call: TRBD1 (5 bases). The V end lost 5 bases, the J end lost 0 bases, and 5 bases lay between the germline ends. This CDR3 has 12 residues. Germline CDR1 and CDR2: SGHRS and YFSETQ.

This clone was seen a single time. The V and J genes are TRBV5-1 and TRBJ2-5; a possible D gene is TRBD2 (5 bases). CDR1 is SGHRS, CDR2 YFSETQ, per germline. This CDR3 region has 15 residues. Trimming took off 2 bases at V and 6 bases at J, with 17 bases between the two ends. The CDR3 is CASSFPSAGGKTQYF. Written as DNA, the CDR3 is TGCGCCAGCAGCTTCCCCAGCGCGGGTGGGAAGACCCAGTACTTC.

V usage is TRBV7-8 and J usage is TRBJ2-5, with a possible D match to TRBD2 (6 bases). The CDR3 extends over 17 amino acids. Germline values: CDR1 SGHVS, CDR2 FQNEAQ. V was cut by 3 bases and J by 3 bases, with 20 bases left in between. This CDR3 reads CASSFRSGFFVKETQYF. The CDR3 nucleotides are TGTGCCAGCAGCTTCCGAAGCGGGTTTTTTGTTAAAGAGACCCAGTACTTC.

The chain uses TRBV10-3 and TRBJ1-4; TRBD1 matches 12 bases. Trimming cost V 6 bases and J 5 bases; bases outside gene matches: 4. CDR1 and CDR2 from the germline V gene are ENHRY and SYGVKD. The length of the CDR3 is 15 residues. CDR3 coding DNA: TGTGCCATCAGGGAGGGGACAGGGGGCAATGAAAAACTGTTTTTT. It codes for CAIREGTGGNEKLFF.

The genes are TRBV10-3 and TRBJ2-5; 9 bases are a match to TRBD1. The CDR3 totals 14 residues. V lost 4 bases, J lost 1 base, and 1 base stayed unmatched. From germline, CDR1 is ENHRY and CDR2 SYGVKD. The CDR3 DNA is TGTGCCATCAGTGGGACAGGGGCCCAAGAGACCCAGTACTTC. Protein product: CAISGTGAQETQYF.

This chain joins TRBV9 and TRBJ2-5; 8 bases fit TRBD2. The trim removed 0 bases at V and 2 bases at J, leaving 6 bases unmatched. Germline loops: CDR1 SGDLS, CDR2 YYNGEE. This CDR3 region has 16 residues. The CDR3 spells CASSVATGGGQETQYF. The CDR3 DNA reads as TGTGCCAGCAGCGTAGCTACGGGGGGGGGTCAAGAGACCCAGTACTTC.

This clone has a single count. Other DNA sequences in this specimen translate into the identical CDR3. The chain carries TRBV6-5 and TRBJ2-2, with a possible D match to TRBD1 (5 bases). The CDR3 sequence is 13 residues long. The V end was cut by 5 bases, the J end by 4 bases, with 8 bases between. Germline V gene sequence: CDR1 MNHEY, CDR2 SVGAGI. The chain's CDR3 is CASSLQGTGELFF. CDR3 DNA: TGTGCCAGCAGTCTTCAGGGCACCGGGGAGCTGTTTTTT.

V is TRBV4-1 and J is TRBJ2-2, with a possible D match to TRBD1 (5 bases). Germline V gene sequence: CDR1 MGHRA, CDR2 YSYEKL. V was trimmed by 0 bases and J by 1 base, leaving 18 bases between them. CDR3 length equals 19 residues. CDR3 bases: TGCGCCAGCAGCCAAGACGTACAAAACAGGAACTTGAACACCGGGGAGCTGTTTTTT. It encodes CASSQDVQNRNLNTGELFF.

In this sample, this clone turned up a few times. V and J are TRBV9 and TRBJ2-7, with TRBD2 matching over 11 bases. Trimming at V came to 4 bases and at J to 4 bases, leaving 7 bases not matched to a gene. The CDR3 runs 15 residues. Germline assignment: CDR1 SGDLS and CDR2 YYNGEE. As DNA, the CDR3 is TGTGCCAGCAGCAAGAGGACTAGCGGGCGATACGAGCAGTACTTC. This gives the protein CASSKRTSGRYEQYF.

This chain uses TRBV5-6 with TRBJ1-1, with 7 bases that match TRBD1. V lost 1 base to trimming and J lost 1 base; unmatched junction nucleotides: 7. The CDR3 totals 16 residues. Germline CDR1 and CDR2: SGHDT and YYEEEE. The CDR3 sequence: CASSLLWKGANTEAFF. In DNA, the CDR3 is TGTGCCAGCAGCTTGCTTTGGAAGGGGGCGAACACTGAAGCTTTCTTT.

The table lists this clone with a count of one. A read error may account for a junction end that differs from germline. The CDR3 bases are TGCGCCAGCAGCCCGACAGGGCGCCCGGATGGCTACCCCTTC. Translating it yields CASSPTGRPDGYPF. The chain is built from TRBV5-1 and TRBJ1-2; TRBD1 agrees at 7 bases. This CDR3 region has 14 residues. The germline V gene encodes CDR1 SGHRS and CDR2 YFSETQ.

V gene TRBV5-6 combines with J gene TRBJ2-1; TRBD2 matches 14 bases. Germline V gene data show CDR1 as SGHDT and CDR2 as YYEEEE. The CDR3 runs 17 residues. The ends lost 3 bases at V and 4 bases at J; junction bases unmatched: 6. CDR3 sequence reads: CASSSEGLAGVYNEQFF. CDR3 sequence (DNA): TGTGCCAGCAGCTCGGAGGGACTAGCGGGGGTATACAATGAGCAGTTCTTC. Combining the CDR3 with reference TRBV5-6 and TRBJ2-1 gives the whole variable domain DAGVTQSPTHLIKTRGQQVTLRCSPKSGHDTVSWYQQALGQGPQFIFQYYEEEERQRGNFPDRFSGHQFPNYSSELNVNALLLGDSALYLCASSSEGLAGVYNEQFFGPGTRLTVL.